Following are 2 T cell receptor beta chains from one sample sequenced in a study of cytomegalovirus exposure and HLA in healthy donors. PCR primers comprised 60 Vbeta and 13 Jbeta primers. TCRdb keeps only in-frame clones here, not all; method: immunoSEQ multiplex PCR. The data show 150,000 to 200,000 clones, with around four fifths seen just once and roughly 3% held by the top ten. Source material: PBMCs. All receptors come from a female donor in good health and CMV-seronegative.

The chain combines TRBV9 with TRBJ1-1; TRBD1 aligns across 7 bases. The ends lost 6 bases at V and 6 bases at J; junction bases unmatched: 11. Germline V gene lookup returns CDR1 SGDLS and CDR2 YYNGEE. The CDR3 contains 14 residues. The DNA of the CDR3 is TGTGCCAGCAACGTCAGGGGGGTGGGCTCTGAAGCTTTCTTT. This encodes CASNVRGVGSEAFF.

Only a few counts were recorded for this clone. The genes are TRBV28 and TRBJ1-3; D is undetermined. Per the germline V gene, CDR1 is MDHEN and CDR2 is SYDVKM. This CDR3 has 14 amino acids. Trimming took off 1 base at V and 0 bases at J, with 4 bases between the two ends. CDR3 DNA sequence: TGTGCCAGCAGTTTATTATACTCTGGAAACACCATATATTTT. Its protein product is CASSLLYSGNTIYF.